Sequencing of this TCR beta chain was carried out in a study of T-cell memory formation after mild COVID-19. TCR alpha and TCR beta cDNA libraries carrying sample barcodes and UMIs were produced by 5'RACE using constant-segment primers. A single record per CDR3 protein comes from TCRdb applying MiXCR to the 5' RACE reads. This table has over 500,000 distinct CDR3 sequences, approximately 15% appearing once. Concerning this clonotype: Its antigen is currently unknown.

Study-wide findings and caveats: Confirmation of SARS-CoV-2 specificity was lacking for second-wave clones peaking day 37.

The origin of this receptor is an adult woman who had mild COVID-19 (a few samples of this study predate the infection). Cell type and time point are not known. Sequenced: PBMCs or a T cell subset sorted from them (not recorded which).

The CDR3 region has the DNA TGTGCCAGCAGCCAGGGTAGCGGGGGGTCCGGTGAGCAGTTCTTC. Amino acid sequence: CASSQGSGGSGEQFF. The V call is TRBV3-1, the J call TRBJ2-1, with 10 bases lining up with TRBD2. The CDR3 is 15 amino acids. The trim removed 3 bases at V and 9 bases at J, leaving 8 bases unmatched. Per the germline V gene, CDR1 is LGHDT and CDR2 is YNNKEL (reference sequence).